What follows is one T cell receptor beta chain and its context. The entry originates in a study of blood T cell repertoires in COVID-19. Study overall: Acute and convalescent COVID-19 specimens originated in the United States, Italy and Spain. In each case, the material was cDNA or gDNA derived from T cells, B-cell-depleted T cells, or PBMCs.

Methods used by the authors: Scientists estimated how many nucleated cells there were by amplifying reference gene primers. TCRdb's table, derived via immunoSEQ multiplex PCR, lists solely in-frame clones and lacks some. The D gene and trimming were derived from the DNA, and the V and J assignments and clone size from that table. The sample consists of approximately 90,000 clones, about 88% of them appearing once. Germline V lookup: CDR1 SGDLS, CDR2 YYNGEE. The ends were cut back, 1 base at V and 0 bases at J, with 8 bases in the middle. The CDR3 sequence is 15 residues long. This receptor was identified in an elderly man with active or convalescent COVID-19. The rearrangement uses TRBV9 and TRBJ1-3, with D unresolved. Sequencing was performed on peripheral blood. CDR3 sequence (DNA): TGTGCCAGCAGCGTAACACCCAGCTCTGGAAACACCATATATTTT. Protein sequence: CASSVTPSSGNTIYF. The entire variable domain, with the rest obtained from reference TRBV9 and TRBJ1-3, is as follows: DSGVTQTPKHLITATGQRVTLRCSPRSGDLSVYWYQQSLDQGLQFLIQYYNGEERAKGNILERFSAQQFPDLHSELNLSSLELGDSALYFCASSVTPSSGNTIYFGEGSWLTVV.